This is a list of T cell receptor beta chains from one sample in a study of breast tumors, draining lymph nodes, adjacent tissues. Each CDR3 protein gets one entry after TCRdb re-called the multiplex PCR reads with MiXCR. The data contain some 150,000 distinct CDR3 sequences, about 34% of them seen just once; the ten biggest clones take up around 4%. The specimen sequenced was axillary lymph node tissue. The receptors come from a female donor with breast cancer. Some clones in this sample may be carry-over from other donors' samples. Each CDR3 is given with its conserved first and last residue. Each record gives: D gene, clone size, V gene, J gene, CDR3 protein, CDR3 DNA. D genes are given only for firm matches. Only part of the rows carry a size: once, few, many, or a class if the clone is expanded.

d_call: -; clone_size: many; v_call: TRBV20-1; j_call: TRBJ2-6; cdr3_aa: CSARDRGGHSGANVLTF; cdr3_nt: TGCAGTGCTAGAGATAGGGGCGGACACTCTGGGGCCAACGTCCTGACTTTC
d_call: -; clone_size: -; v_call: TRBV6-5; j_call: TRBJ1-4; cdr3_aa: CASSHSGGEKLFF; cdr3_nt: TGTGCCAGCAGTCATTCGGGGGGTGAAAAACTGTTTTTT
d_call: TRBD1; clone_size: -; v_call: TRBV7-9; j_call: TRBJ2-7; cdr3_aa: CASSLDRGLTGEQYF; cdr3_nt: TGTGCCAGCAGCTTAGACAGGGGGCTAACCGGGGAGCAGTACTTC
d_call: TRBD1; clone_size: many; v_call: TRBV6-6; j_call: TRBJ2-1; cdr3_aa: CASNPGQGSNEQFF; cdr3_nt: TGTGCCAGCAACCCGGGACAGGGATCCAATGAGCAGTTCTTC
d_call: TRBD2; clone_size: -; v_call: TRBV6-5; j_call: TRBJ2-1; cdr3_aa: CASSRTSAGEQFF; cdr3_nt: TGTGCCAGCAGTCGGACTAGCGCGGGTGAGCAGTTCTTC
d_call: TRBD1; clone_size: many; v_call: TRBV19; j_call: TRBJ1-3; cdr3_aa: CASRNTLDRFESGNTIYF; cdr3_nt: TGTGCCAGCCGCAATACCCTGGACAGGTTCGAATCTGGAAACACCATATATTTT
d_call: -; clone_size: many; v_call: TRBV9; j_call: TRBJ1-5; cdr3_aa: CASSGLSSVNQPQHF; cdr3_nt: TGTGCCAGCAGCGGTCTGAGCTCCGTCAATCAGCCCCAGCATTTT
d_call: TRBD1; clone_size: -; v_call: TRBV24-1; j_call: TRBJ2-7; cdr3_aa: CATRGQGKEGEQYF; cdr3_nt: TGTGCCACCCGAGGACAGGGGAAGGAGGGCGAGCAGTACTTC
d_call: TRBD2; clone_size: -; v_call: TRBV6-5; j_call: TRBJ2-1; cdr3_aa: CASSHRSGRTDGQFF; cdr3_nt: TGTGCCAGCAGTCACCGGAGCGGGAGAACTGATGGGCAGTTCTTC
d_call: TRBD2; clone_size: many; v_call: TRBV20-1; j_call: TRBJ2-1; cdr3_aa: CSASGLAGVVTYNEQFF; cdr3_nt: TGCAGTGCCTCGGGACTAGCGGGAGTAGTCACCTACAATGAGCAGTTCTTC
d_call: TRBD1; clone_size: many; v_call: TRBV9; j_call: TRBJ1-2; cdr3_aa: CASSWGLQQGGNNYGYTF; cdr3_nt: TGTGCCAGCAGCTGGGGTTTACAACAGGGGGGTAATAACTATGGCTACACCTTC
d_call: -; clone_size: many; v_call: TRBV19; j_call: TRBJ2-1; cdr3_aa: CASSRLRDTHNEQFF; cdr3_nt: TGTGCCAGTAGTAGACTCCGGGACACCCACAATGAGCAGTTCTTC
d_call: -; clone_size: many; v_call: TRBV18; j_call: TRBJ1-4; cdr3_aa: CASSPPRGVNEKLFF; cdr3_nt: TGTGCCAGCTCACCACCGCGGGGCGTGAATGAAAAACTGTTTTTT
d_call: TRBD2; clone_size: few; v_call: TRBV3-1; j_call: TRBJ2-7; cdr3_aa: CASSQVVTSGIVTYEQYF; cdr3_nt: TGTGCCAGCAGCCAAGTGGTGACTAGCGGGATAGTGACTTACGAGCAGTACTTC
d_call: TRBD2; clone_size: many; v_call: TRBV19; j_call: TRBJ2-1; cdr3_aa: CASSNRGSRDEQFF; cdr3_nt: TGTGCCAGTAGTAATCGCGGGAGTCGGGATGAGCAGTTCTTC
d_call: -; clone_size: many; v_call: TRBV7-3; j_call: TRBJ2-7; cdr3_aa: CASSSTQGYEQYF; cdr3_nt: TGTGCCAGCAGCTCCACCCAGGGTTACGAGCAGTACTTC
d_call: -; clone_size: many; v_call: TRBV29-1; j_call: TRBJ1-5; cdr3_aa: CSVLGGGDATQPQHF; cdr3_nt: TGCAGCGTGCTAGGGGGGGGGGACGCGACTCAGCCCCAGCATTTT